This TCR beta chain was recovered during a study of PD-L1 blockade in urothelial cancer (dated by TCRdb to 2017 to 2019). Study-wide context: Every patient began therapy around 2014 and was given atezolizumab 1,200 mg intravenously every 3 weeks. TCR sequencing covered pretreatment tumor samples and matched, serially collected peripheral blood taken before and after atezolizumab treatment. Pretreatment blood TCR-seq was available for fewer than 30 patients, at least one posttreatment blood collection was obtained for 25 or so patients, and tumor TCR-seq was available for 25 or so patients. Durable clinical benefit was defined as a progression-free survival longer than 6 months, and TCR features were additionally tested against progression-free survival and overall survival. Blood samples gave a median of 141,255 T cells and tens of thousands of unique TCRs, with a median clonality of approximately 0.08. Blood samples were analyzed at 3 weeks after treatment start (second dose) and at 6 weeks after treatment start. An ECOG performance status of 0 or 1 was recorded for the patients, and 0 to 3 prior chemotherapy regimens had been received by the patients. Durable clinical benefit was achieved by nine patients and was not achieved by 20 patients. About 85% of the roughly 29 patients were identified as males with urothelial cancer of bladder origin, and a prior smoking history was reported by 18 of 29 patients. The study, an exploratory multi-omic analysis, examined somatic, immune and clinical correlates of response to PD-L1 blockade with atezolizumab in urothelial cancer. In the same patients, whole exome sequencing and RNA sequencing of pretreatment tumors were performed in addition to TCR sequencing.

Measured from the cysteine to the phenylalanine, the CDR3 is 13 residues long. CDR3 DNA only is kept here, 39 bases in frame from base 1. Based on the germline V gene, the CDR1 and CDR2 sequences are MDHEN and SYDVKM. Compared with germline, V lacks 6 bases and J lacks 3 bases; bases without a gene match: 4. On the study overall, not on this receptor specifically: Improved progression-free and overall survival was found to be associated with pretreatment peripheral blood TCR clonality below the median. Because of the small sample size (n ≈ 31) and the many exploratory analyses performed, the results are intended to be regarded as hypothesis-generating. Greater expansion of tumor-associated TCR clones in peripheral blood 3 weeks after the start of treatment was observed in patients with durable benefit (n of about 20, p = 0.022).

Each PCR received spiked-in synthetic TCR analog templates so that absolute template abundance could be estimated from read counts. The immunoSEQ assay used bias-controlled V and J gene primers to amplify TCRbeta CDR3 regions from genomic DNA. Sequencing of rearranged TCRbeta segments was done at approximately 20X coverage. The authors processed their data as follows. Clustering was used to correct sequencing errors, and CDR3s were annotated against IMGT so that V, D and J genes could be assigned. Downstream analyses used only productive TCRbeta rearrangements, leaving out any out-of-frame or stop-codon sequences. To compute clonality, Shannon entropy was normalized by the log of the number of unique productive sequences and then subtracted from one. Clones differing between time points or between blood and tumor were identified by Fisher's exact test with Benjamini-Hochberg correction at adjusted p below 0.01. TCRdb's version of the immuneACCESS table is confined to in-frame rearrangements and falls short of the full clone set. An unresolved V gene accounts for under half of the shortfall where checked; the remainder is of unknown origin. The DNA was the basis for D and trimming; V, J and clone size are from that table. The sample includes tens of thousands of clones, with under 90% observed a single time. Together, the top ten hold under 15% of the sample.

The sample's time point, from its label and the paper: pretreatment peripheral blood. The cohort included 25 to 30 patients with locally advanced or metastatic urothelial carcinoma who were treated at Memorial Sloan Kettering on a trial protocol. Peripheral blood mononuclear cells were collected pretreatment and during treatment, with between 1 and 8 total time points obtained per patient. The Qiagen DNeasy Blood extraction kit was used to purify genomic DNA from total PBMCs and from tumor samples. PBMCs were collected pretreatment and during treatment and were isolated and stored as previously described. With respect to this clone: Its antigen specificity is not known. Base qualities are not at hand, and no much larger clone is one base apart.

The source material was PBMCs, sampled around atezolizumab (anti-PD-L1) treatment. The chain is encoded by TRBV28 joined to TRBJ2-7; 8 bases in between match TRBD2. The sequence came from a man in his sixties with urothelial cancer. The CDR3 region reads CASRREALYEQYF. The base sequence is TGTGCCAGCAGGCGGGAGGCCCTCTACGAGCAGTACTTC.